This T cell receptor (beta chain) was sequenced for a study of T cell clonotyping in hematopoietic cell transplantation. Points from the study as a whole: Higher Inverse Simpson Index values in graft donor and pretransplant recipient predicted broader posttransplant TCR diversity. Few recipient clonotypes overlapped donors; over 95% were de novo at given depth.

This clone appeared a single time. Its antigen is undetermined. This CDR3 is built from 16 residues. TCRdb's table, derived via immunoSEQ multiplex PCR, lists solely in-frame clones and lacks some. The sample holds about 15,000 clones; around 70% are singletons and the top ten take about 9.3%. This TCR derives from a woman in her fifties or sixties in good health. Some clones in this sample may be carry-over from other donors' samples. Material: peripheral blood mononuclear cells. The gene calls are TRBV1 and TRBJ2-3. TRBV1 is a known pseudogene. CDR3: CTSSPTGPSVVDTQYF. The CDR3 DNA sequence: TGCACCAGCAGCCCAACCGGACCCTCGGTAGTAGATACGCAGTATTTT.